The 17 T cell receptor beta chains in this list originate from one sample, sequenced in a study of identical twins. TCRdb used MiXCR to reprocess the 5' RACE reads, holding one entry per CDR3 protein. In the table there are 1.5 million to 2 million distinct CDR3 sequences, around a third of which are singletons. The sequencing input was cord blood. The receptors here all came from a newborn girl in good health.

The chain is built from TRBV6-1 and TRBJ2-3; TRBD1 matches 11 bases. In germline, CDR1 is MNHNS, CDR2 SASEGT. The CDR3 has 15 amino acids. The ends lost 6 bases at V and 3 bases at J; junction bases unmatched: 5. The CDR3 spells CASSGTGGRTDTQYF. Written as DNA, the CDR3 is TGTGCCAGCAGCGGGACAGGGGGTAGGACAGATACGCAGTATTTT.

The gene calls are TRBV6-1 and TRBJ1-4; D gene ambiguous. Germline V CDR1 and CDR2: MNHNS, SASEGT. The germline V and J ends were trimmed by 5 bases and 3 bases, with 16 bases remaining between them. CDR3 length: 16 amino acids. CDR3 DNA: TGTGCCAGCAGTCGGTGGGGAGGATTTTCTAATGAAAAACTGTTTTTT. Encoded protein: CASSRWGGFSNEKLFF.

The chain employs TRBV28 and TRBJ2-7, with 9 bases matching TRBD2. Germline CDR1 and CDR2: MDHEN and SYDVKM. J lost 3 bases, V lost 5 bases, and 5 bases had no gene match. CDR3 size: 14 residues. CDR3 bases: TGTGCCAGCAGTGCCGGACTAGCGTACTACGAGCAGTACTTC. Protein product: CASSAGLAYYEQYF.

This clonotype has only a few counts. J is TRBJ2-1 and V is TRBV6-5; D is unresolved. The CDR3 is made up of 13 amino acids. Germline CDR1 MNHEY, CDR2 SVGAGI. V was cut by 0 bases and J by 7 bases, with 7 bases left in between. The CDR3 DNA is TGTGCCAGCAGTTACTCTTGGGGAAATGAGCAGTTCTTC. Translated, it gives CASSYSWGNEQFF.

This clonotype came up once. J is TRBJ1-5 and V is TRBV27, with D uncertain. Germline CDR1 is MNHEY and CDR2 is SMNVEV (reference sequence). This CDR3 has 13 amino acids. Trimming took 3 bases from V and 4 from J, leaving 7 bases between them. The CDR3 nucleotides are TGTGCCAGCAGTTTCACCGTGAATCAGCCCCAGCATTTT. This encodes CASSFTVNQPQHF.

A few counts support this clonotype. This chain links TRBV20-1 with TRBJ2-7, with 7 bases matching TRBD1. V lost 3 bases to trimming and J lost 1 base; unmatched junction nucleotides: 6. Looked up from germline, CDR1 is DFQATT and CDR2 is SNEGSKA (reference sequence). The length of the CDR3 is 14 residues. CDR3 in DNA: TGCAGTGCTAGGGGTAGGGGGCCTTCCTACGAGCAGTACTTC. It specifies CSARGRGPSYEQYF.

The CDR3 loop reads CSASKSNEQFF. In DNA, the CDR3 is TGCAGTGCTAGTAAGAGCAATGAGCAGTTCTTC. The chain couples TRBV20-1 to TRBJ2-1; D gene ambiguous. Germline V CDR1 and CDR2: DFQATT, SNEGSKA (reference sequence). CDR3 size: 11 residues. Deletions cut 3 bases from V and 6 bases from J, with 6 bases between.

CDR3 nucleotides: TGCGCCAGCAGCTACGACAGGGCGAACACCGGGGAGCTGTTTTTT. Protein: CASSYDRANTGELFF. V usage is TRBV5-1 and J usage is TRBJ2-2; 7 bases are shared with TRBD1. Per germline, CDR1 SGHRS and CDR2 YFSETQ. This CDR3 comprises 15 residues. With 3 bases clipped from V and 0 bases from J, the junction kept 2 bases outside the gene matches.

This clonotype was observed a single time. CDR3 sequence: CSALDSLNEKLFF. The DNA of the CDR3 is TGCAGTGCTCTGGACAGCCTTAATGAAAAACTGTTTTTT. J is TRBJ1-4 and V is TRBV20-1; a weak D match, TRBD1 (6 bases). In germline, CDR1 is DFQATT, CDR2 SNEGSKA (reference sequence). This CDR3 is built from 13 residues. Trimming removed 5 bases from V and 4 bases from J, with 11 bases in between.

V usage is TRBV5-1 and J usage is TRBJ2-1; weak D call: TRBD2 (5 bases). Germline V lookup: CDR1 SGHRS, CDR2 YFSETQ. The CDR3 length is 12 residues. Trimming left V 10 bases short and J 7 bases short, with 15 bases between. The CDR3 is CAGIDSANEQFF. The CDR3 DNA sequence: TGCGCCGGCATTGATAGCGCAAATGAGCAGTTCTTC.

The chain carries TRBV3-1 and TRBJ2-1; possible D gene TRBD2, 6 bases. V lost 3 bases and J lost 6, with 15 bases in between. This CDR3 has 15 residues. Per the germline V gene, CDR1 is LGHDT and CDR2 is YNNKEL (reference sequence). The CDR3 DNA is TGTGCCAGCAGCCACGGGACTCTCTTTCCCAATGAGCAGTTCTTC. Translated, it gives CASSHGTLFPNEQFF.

V usage is TRBV7-8 and J usage is TRBJ2-3; 7 nucleotides agree with TRBD2. Germline lookup yields CDR1 SGHVS and CDR2 FQNEAQ. V gave up 6 bases and J gave up 4 bases; unmatched junction bases: 19. The CDR3 extends over 18 amino acids. The CDR3 loop reads CASRQRGLIKVIADTQYF. In DNA, the CDR3 is TGTGCCAGCAGACAACGGGGACTAATAAAGGTCATCGCAGATACGCAGTATTTT.

This chain links TRBV11-3 with TRBJ1-5; D is unclear. The germline V gene has CDR1 SGHNT and CDR2 YENEEA. Trimming left V 6 bases short and J 7 bases short, with 13 bases between. The CDR3 runs 13 residues. The DNA of the CDR3 is TGTGCCAGCAGGACCCCGGGTAGGCAGCCCCAGCATTTT. Its protein product is CASRTPGRQPQHF.

The V and J genes are TRBV10-3 and TRBJ1-4, with 8 bases aligning to TRBD1. This CDR3 is 14 amino acids long. V lost 8 bases, J lost 3 bases, and 5 bases stayed unmatched. Germline V gene data show CDR1 as ENHRY and CDR2 as SYGVKD. DNA of the CDR3: TGTGCCATCTCCCCGGGACAGGCTAATGAAAAACTGTTTTTT. This gives the protein CAISPGQANEKLFF.

The sample holds a few counts of this clonotype. V usage is TRBV27 and J usage is TRBJ1-6; D is perhaps TRBD1 (6 bases). The CDR3 extends over 14 amino acids. Germline CDR1 reads MNHEY; CDR2 reads SMNVEV (reference sequence). Trimming took off 7 bases at V and 9 bases at J, with 16 bases between the two ends. CDR3 sequence (DNA): TGTGCCAGCACCCAAGGGGAGGGGGGTTCACCCCTCCACTTT. This codes for CASTQGEGGSPLHF.

The gene calls are TRBV29-1 and TRBJ2-4; 9 bases are shared with TRBD2. TRBJ2-7 matches the DNA end more closely, so the J call is doubtful. CDR1 is SQVTM, CDR2 ANQGSEA, per germline. This CDR3 spans 13 amino acids. In nucleotides, the CDR3 is TGCAGCGTTGACGGCGGGGGGGCCTACGAGCAGTACTTC. This encodes CSVDGGGAYEQYF.

The chain links TRBV5-1 to TRBJ2-7; D possibly uses TRBD1 or TRBD2 (5 bases each). Trimming pared 0 bases from V and 2 bases from J, leaving 12 bases between. Germline CDR1 reads SGHRS; CDR2 reads YFSETQ. The CDR3 sequence is 15 residues long. The CDR3 nucleotides read TGCGCCAGCAGCTTGGAAAGGGACCCTCCCTACGAGCAGTACTTC. Its protein is CASSLERDPPYEQYF.